Following are 17 T cell receptor beta chains from one sample sequenced in a study of shared clonotypes between healthy human individuals. Produced via immunoSEQ multiplex PCR; TCRdb's table is partial and in-frame only. The sample has over a million clones, about 75% seen once. The sample consisted of memory CD4+ T cells sorted from blood. Subset given: CD45RA-negative fraction. The receptors were sampled from a man aged 18 to 30 in good health.

This clone has only one observation. The chain joins TRBV27 to TRBJ2-1; a possible D gene is TRBD2 (6 bases). CDR1 is MNHEY, CDR2 SMNVEV, per germline (reference sequence). V lost 1 base, J lost 1 base, and 17 bases lay in between. The CDR3 extends over 18 amino acids. CDR3 coding DNA: TGTGCCAGCAGTTTATACTTTCAGCGGGCCCCTTCCTACAATGAGCAGTTCTTC. It codes for CASSLYFQRAPSYNEQFF.

This clone was recorded many times. This chain uses TRBV6-6 with TRBJ2-7; 11 bases match TRBD2. V shed 5 bases, J shed 4 bases, and the junction held 10 bases outside the gene matches. This CDR3 spans 16 amino acids. From germline, CDR1 is MNHNY and CDR2 SVGAGI (reference sequence). The CDR3 loop is CASSAYSGRDTYEQYF. CDR3 DNA sequence: TGTGCCAGCAGTGCCTATAGCGGGAGGGATACTTACGAGCAGTACTTC.

This clone was counted at least ten times. This chain uses TRBV10-3 with TRBJ2-2; the D is unclear. Per the germline V gene, CDR1 is ENHRY and CDR2 is SYGVKD. The CDR3 has 14 residues. V shed 4 bases and J shed 3 bases, with 9 bases lying between them. The CDR3 DNA is TGTGCCATCAGTGTGGACGGTTACACCGGGGAGCTGTTTTTT. Translation: CAISVDGYTGELFF.

This rearrangement joins TRBV19 to TRBJ2-3; 7 bases line up with TRBD1. With 4 bases clipped from V and 2 bases from J, the junction kept 6 bases outside the gene matches. The CDR3 is made up of 15 amino acids. Per the germline V gene, CDR1 is LNHDA and CDR2 is SQIVND (reference sequence). CDR3 protein: CASSKGDSTTDTQYF. The CDR3 coding sequence is TGTGCCAGTAGTAAAGGGGACAGTACCACAGATACGCAGTATTTT.

The rearrangement uses TRBV6-5 and TRBJ2-7; 7 bases are shared with TRBD2. This CDR3 has 14 residues. Trimming removed 8 bases from V and 2 bases from J; junction bases left unmatched: 9. Germline-derived CDR1 and CDR2 are MNHEY and SVGAGI. The CDR3 nucleotides are TGTGCCAGCGCCATGGCGGGAGTGACCTACGAGCAGTACTTC. Protein product: CASAMAGVTYEQYF.

V usage is TRBV7-2 and J usage is TRBJ2-2, with 7 bases aligning to TRBD1. V shed 5 bases and J 5 bases; nucleotides not matched to a gene: 11. This CDR3 region has 16 residues. From germline, CDR1 is SGHTA and CDR2 FQGNSA. The CDR3 DNA sequence: TGTGCCAGCAGCGTCGACAGGGTTGGGAGTACCGGGGAGCTGTTTTTT. Translation gives CASSVDRVGSTGELFF.

The rearrangement joins TRBV10-3 to TRBJ2-2; D is unclear. The CDR3 contains 15 residues. Trimming removed 10 bases from V and 6 bases from J, with 21 bases in between. Germline assignment: CDR1 ENHRY and CDR2 SYGVKD. The CDR3 nucleotides are TGTGCCAGCGAAGAAGGCCCCATAGGAGCCGGGGAGCTGTTTTTT. The encoded protein is CASEEGPIGAGELFF.

The CDR3 protein is CASGLVHSQGAVNEQFF. For the CDR3, the DNA is TGTGCTAGTGGTTTGGTACATAGTCAGGGGGCTGTCAATGAGCAGTTCTTC. The chain uses TRBV12-5 and TRBJ2-1, with 8 bases identical to TRBD1. The CDR3 totals 17 residues. With V trimmed by 0 bases and J by 6 bases, 10 bases remained unmatched. Germline CDR1 and CDR2: LGHNT and FRNRAP.

This chain joins TRBV6-5 and TRBJ1-3; D not resolved. Germline V gene lookup returns CDR1 MNHEY and CDR2 SVGAGI. Trimming took 6 bases from V and 4 from J, leaving 10 bases between them. This CDR3 comprises 13 residues. The CDR3 sequence is CASRRGMGNTIYF. The CDR3 DNA sequence: TGTGCCAGCAGACGAGGGATGGGAAACACCATATATTTT.

This clone showed up just a few times. J is TRBJ2-2 and V is TRBV2; D is uncertain. The CDR3 covers 16 residues. V lost 8 bases to trimming and J lost 5 bases, with 21 bases between them. Germline values: CDR1 SNHLY, CDR2 FYNNEI. The CDR3 region has the DNA TGTGCCAGCTTAGAGTTAGGGTGGTCAGCTACCGGGGAGCTGTTTTTT. Its translation: CASLELGWSATGELFF.

This chain's CDR3 is CASSRGGDQARNTEAFF. The CDR3 DNA is TGCGCCAGCAGCCGGGGTGGGGATCAGGCGAGAAACACTGAAGCTTTCTTT. This sequence joins TRBV5-1 and TRBJ1-1; D is unclear. CDR3 length: 17 amino acids. Germline V gives CDR1 SGHRS, CDR2 YFSETQ. Trimming removed 4 bases at V and 2 bases at J, with 21 bases between. The variable domain in full, with the rest retrieved from reference TRBV5-1 and TRBJ1-1, is KAGVTQTPRYLIKTRGQQVTLSCSPISGHRSVSWYQQTPGQGLQFLFEYFSETQRNKGNFPGRFSGRQFSNSRSEMNVSTLELGDSALYLCASSRGGDQARNTEAFFGQGTRLTVV.

The chain recombines TRBV6-7 with TRBJ2-7; possible D gene TRBD1, 5 bases. TRBV6-7 is an open reading frame whose function is uncertain. Trimming left V 7 bases short and J 4 bases short, with 20 bases between. This CDR3 spans 15 amino acids. The CDR3 loop is CASTLRQSPLYEQYF. CDR3 DNA: TGTGCCAGCACCCTAAGACAGTCTCCCCTTTACGAGCAGTACTTC.

This clone has only a few counts. The CDR3 protein is CASGLAGGRVSWPQHF. CDR3 in DNA: TGTGCTAGTGGTTTGGCAGGGGGCAGGGTATCATGGCCCCAGCATTTT. The chain employs TRBV12-5 and TRBJ1-5, with 8 bases identical to TRBD1. This CDR3 is 16 amino acids long. The junction had 11 bases not matched to a gene; V was cut back by 1 base and J by 9 bases. Germline loops: CDR1 LGHNT, CDR2 FRNRAP.

V is TRBV7-9 and J is TRBJ2-1; 7 bases match TRBD1. Germline CDR1 and CDR2: SEHNR and FQNEAQ (reference sequence). V lost 3 bases and J lost 9; bases outside the gene matches: 5. This CDR3 spans 13 amino acids. CDR3 DNA: TGTGCCAGCAGCTTTACAGGGGTTGGTGAGCAGTTCTTC. This sequence encodes CASSFTGVGEQFF.

The V gene is TRBV6-5, the J gene TRBJ1-2; a possible D gene is TRBD1 (6 bases). Trimming pared 5 bases from V and 6 bases from J, leaving 16 bases between. The V gene's germline CDR1 is MNHEY and CDR2 SVGAGI. The CDR3 totals 14 residues. CDR3 coding DNA: TGTGCCAGCAGTACCCTACAGGGAGGAGATGGCTACACCTTC. The encoded protein is CASSTLQGGDGYTF.

V is TRBV7-2 and J is TRBJ2-1; 12 nucleotides align to TRBD2. Germline V gene lookup returns CDR1 SGHTA and CDR2 FQGNSA. This CDR3 has 15 amino acids. V gave up 7 bases and J gave up 7 bases; unmatched junction bases: 8. The CDR3 loop reads CASTATSGSHNEQFF. The CDR3 coding sequence is TGTGCCAGCACCGCGACTAGCGGGAGCCATAATGAGCAGTTCTTC.

Points on this clone: Distinct nucleotide sequences in the sample also encode this CDR3. The rearrangement links TRBV4-3 to TRBJ2-7, with D perhaps TRBD2 (5 bases). From germline, CDR1 is LGHNA and CDR2 YSLEER. The CDR3 spans 15 residues. Trimming stripped 0 bases from V and 3 bases from J, with 12 bases between. The CDR3 nucleotides are TGCGCCAGCAGCCAAGATCGGGCAGCGGTCTACGAGCAGTACTTC. Translating gives CASSQDRAAVYEQYF.